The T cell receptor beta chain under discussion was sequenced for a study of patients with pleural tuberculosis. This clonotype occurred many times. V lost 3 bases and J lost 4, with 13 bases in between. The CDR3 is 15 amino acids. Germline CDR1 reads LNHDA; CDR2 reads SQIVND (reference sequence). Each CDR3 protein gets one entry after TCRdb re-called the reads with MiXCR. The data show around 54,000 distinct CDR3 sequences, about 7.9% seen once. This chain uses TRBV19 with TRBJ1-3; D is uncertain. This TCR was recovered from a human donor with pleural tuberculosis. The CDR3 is CASSIGGSQGNTIYF. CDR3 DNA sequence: TGTGCCAGTAGTATTGGAGGATCTCAAGGAAACACCATATATTTT.